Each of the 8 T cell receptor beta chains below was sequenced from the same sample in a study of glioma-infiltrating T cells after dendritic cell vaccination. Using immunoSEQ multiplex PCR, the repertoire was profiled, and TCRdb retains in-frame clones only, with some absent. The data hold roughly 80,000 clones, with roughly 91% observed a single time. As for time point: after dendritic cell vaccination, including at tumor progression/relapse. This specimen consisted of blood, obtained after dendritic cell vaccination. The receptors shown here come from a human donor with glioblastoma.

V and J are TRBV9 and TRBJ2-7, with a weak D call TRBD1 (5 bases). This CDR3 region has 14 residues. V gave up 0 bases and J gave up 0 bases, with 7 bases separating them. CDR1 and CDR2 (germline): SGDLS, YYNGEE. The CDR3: CASSVEGDSYEQYF. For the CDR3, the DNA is TGTGCCAGCAGCGTAGAAGGGGACTCCTACGAGCAGTACTTC. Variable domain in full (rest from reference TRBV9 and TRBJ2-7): DSGVTQTPKHLITATGQRVTLRCSPRSGDLSVYWYQQSLDQGLQFLIQYYNGEERAKGNILERFSAQQFPDLHSELNLSSLELGDSALYFCASSVEGDSYEQYFGPGTRLTVT.

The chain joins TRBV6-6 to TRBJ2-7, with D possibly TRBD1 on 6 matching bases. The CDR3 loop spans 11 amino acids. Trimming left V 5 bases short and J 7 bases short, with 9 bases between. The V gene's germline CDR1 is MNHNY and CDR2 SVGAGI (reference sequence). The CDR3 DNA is TGTGCCAGCAGTCCCGACAGGGAGCAGTACTTC. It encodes CASSPDREQYF.

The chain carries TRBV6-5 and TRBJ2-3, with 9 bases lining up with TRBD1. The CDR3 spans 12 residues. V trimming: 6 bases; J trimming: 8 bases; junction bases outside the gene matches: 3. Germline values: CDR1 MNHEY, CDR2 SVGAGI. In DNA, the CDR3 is TGTGCCAGCAGGTCACAGGGGGCTACGCAGTATTTT. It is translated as CASRSQGATQYF.

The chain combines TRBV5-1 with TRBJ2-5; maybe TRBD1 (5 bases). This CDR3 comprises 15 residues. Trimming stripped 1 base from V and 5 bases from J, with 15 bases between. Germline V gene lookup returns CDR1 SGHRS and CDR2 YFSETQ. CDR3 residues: CASSLQQALGETQYF. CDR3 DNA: TGCGCCAGCAGCTTGCAACAGGCCCTGGGGGAGACCCAGTACTTC.

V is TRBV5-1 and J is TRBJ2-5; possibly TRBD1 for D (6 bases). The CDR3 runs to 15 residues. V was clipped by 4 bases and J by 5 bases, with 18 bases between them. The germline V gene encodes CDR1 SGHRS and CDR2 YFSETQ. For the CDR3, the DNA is TGCGCCAGCAGCCCTTGGACAGCACCGCTGGAGACCCAGTACTTC. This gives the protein CASSPWTAPLETQYF.

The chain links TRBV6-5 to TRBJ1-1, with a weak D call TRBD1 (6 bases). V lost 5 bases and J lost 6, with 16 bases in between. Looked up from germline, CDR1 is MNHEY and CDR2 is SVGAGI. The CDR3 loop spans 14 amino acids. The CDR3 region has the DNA TGTGCCAGCAGTAAGGGGGGGGTTGGCGCTGAAGCTTTCTTT. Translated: CASSKGGVGAEAFF.

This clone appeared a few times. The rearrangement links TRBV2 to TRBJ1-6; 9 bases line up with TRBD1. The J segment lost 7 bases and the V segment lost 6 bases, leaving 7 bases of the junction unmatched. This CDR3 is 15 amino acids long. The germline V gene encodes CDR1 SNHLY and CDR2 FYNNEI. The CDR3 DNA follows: TGTGCCAGCAGCGGATTAGGACAGGGGAATTCACCCCTCCACTTT. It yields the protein CASSGLGQGNSPLHF.

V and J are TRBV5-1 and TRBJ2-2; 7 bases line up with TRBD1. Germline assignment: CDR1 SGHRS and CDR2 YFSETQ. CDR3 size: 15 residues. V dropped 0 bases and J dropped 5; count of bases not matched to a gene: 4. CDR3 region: CASSLDRGATGELFF. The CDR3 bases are TGCGCCAGCAGCTTGGACAGGGGAGCGACCGGGGAGCTGTTTTTT.